This T cell receptor beta chain stems from a study of T cells in Graves' hyperthyroidism and ophthalmopathy. General study points: From stable hyperthyroidism, ophthalmopathy was separated by a 13 V-J model.

V was trimmed by 6 bases and J by 3 bases, leaving 17 bases between them. The CDR3 totals 16 residues. TCR beta CDR3 region amplification was performed from RNA transcripts. Initially, a first-round RT-PCR of the TCR CDR3 employed the HTBI primer set. TCRdb redid the calling of the multiplex PCR reads with MiXCR, one entry per CDR3 protein. The table has roughly 290,000 distinct CDR3 sequences, more than 15% seen once. This clonotype has ten or more counts. Antigen specificity is unknown. The chain employs TRBV12-3 or TRBV12-4 and TRBJ2-2; D gene unclear. The sequence came from an older woman with Graves' ophthalmopathy. The sample consisted of blood. The CDR3 is CASSLWNSIDTGELFF. CDR3 nucleotides: TGTGCCAGCAGCCTTTGGAACAGTATCGACACCGGGGAGCTGTTTTTT.